The 14 T cell receptor beta chains in this list originate from one sample, sequenced in a study of cytomegalovirus exposure and HLA in healthy donors (dated by TCRdb to 2015 to 2018). Receptor libraries were prepared by the immunoSEQ multiplex PCR assay. For the multiplex PCR, a mixture combining 60 forward primers for TCR Vbeta segments and 13 reverse primers for TCR Jbeta segments was used. In TCRdb, the immuneACCESS table is reduced to in-frame sequences with V and J assigned. These tables do not hold every clone; where another copy was compared, an unresolved V gene accounts for under half, and the others remain unexplained. The sample table lists about 180,000 clones, more than 80% of them with a count of one. Under 5% of the sample goes to the ten largest clones. Sample: PBMCs. These receptors all stem from a man aged 18 to 35 in good health and CMV-seronegative.

This clone showed up just once. This chain uses TRBV4-3 with TRBJ2-7; the match to TRBD1 covers 9 bases. This CDR3 has 16 residues. Germline trimming cut 0 bases from V and 6 bases from J; bases unmatched to any gene: 9. Germline CDR1 is LGHNA and CDR2 is YSLEER. This CDR3 reads CASSQDQGQGPREQYF. The CDR3 DNA is TGCGCCAGCAGCCAAGATCAGGGACAGGGCCCTCGCGAGCAGTACTTC.

This sequence joins TRBV9 and TRBJ1-2; TRBD1 matches 10 bases. Germline V gives CDR1 SGDLS, CDR2 YYNGEE. Trimming took 3 bases from V and 5 from J; bases not matched to a gene: 10. CDR3 size: 16 residues. The CDR3 is CASSAYGTGVSYGYTF. As DNA, the CDR3 is TGTGCCAGCAGCGCATACGGGACAGGGGTCTCTTATGGCTACACCTTC.

This chain connects TRBV5-1 to TRBJ2-3; TRBD2 agrees at 9 bases. The CDR3 consists of 18 residues. Trimming at V came to 0 bases and at J to 4 bases, leaving 12 bases not matched to a gene. The germline CDR1 and CDR2 sequences are SGHRS and YFSETQ. The CDR3 coding sequence is TGCGCCAGCAGCTTGGAAATTGGCGGCGGGGGGGCCGCAGATACGCAGTATTTT. It specifies CASSLEIGGGGAADTQYF. Full variable domain (remainder filled in from reference TRBV5-1 and TRBJ2-3): KAGVTQTPRYLIKTRGQQVTLSCSPISGHRSVSWYQQTPGQGLQFLFEYFSETQRNKGNFPGRFSGRQFSNSRSEMNVSTLELGDSALYLCASSLEIGGGGAADTQYFGPGTRLTVL.

This rearrangement joins TRBV19 to TRBJ2-7, with 11 bases identical to TRBD1. The V and J ends lost 6 bases and 5 bases, in that order; junction bases with no gene match: 6. The CDR3 extends over 14 amino acids. From germline, CDR1 is LNHDA and CDR2 SQIVND (reference sequence). CDR3 sequence: CASRPGTGGNEQYF. The CDR3 bases are TGTGCCAGTAGGCCTGGGACAGGGGGGAACGAGCAGTACTTC. The variable domain in full, completed from reference TRBV19 and TRBJ2-7, reads DGGITQSPKYLFRKEGQNVTLSCEQNLNHDAMYWYRQDPGQGLRLIYYSQIVNDFQKGDIAEGYSVSREKKESFPLTVTSAQKNPTAFYLCASRPGTGGNEQYFGPGTRLTVT.

This clone was counted ten times or more. The DNA of the CDR3 is TGTGCCAGCAGTGAAGGGGGGGCTACTGAAGCTTTCTTT. Amino acid sequence: CASSEGGATEAFF. The J gene is TRBJ1-1, the V gene TRBV25-1; tentative D call: TRBD1 (6 bases). Germline CDR1 is MGHDK and CDR2 is SYGVNS. The CDR3 spans 13 residues. V was trimmed by 2 bases and J by 5 bases, leaving 9 bases between them. The full variable domain, with the rest looked up from reference TRBV25-1 and TRBJ1-1, is EADIYQTPRYLVIGTGKKITLECSQTMGHDKMYWYQQDPGMELHLIHYSYGVNSTEKGDLSSESTVSRIRTEHFPLTLESARPSHTSQYLCASSEGGATEAFFGQGTRLTVV.

The V and J genes are TRBV11-1 and TRBJ2-3; 8 nucleotides match TRBD2. Germline lookup yields CDR1 SGHAT and CDR2 FQDESV (reference sequence). The CDR3 covers 17 residues. The V segment lost 5 bases and the J segment 6 bases; nucleotides outside the gene matches: 16. CDR3 sequence: CASSPILAGGPSDTQYF. DNA of the CDR3: TGTGCCAGCAGCCCCATACTGGCGGGGGGCCCCTCGGATACGCAGTATTTT. Supplemented by reference TRBV11-1 and TRBJ2-3, the full variable domain reads EAEVAQSPRYKITEKSQAVAFWCDPISGHATLYWYRQILGQGPELLVQFQDESVVDDSQLPKDRFSAERLKGVDSTLKIQPAELGDSAMYLCASSPILAGGPSDTQYFGPGTRLTVL.

The genes are TRBV28 and TRBJ1-2; no firm D call. Trimming shortened V by 6 bases and J by 3 bases, and 14 bases separated the two germline ends. In germline, CDR1 is MDHEN, CDR2 SYDVKM. This CDR3 spans 14 amino acids. CDR3 bases: TGTGCCAGCAGGCTCATCACTGTCGACTATGGCTACACCTTC. This gives the protein CASRLITVDYGYTF.

The V gene is TRBV29-1, the J gene TRBJ2-7, with D possibly being TRBD1 (5 bases). Germline CDR1 SQVTM, CDR2 ANQGSEA. CDR3 size: 14 residues. Trimming shortened V by 4 bases and J by 3 bases, and 16 bases separated the two germline ends. The CDR3 protein is CSVVRGQGNYEQYF. The DNA of the CDR3 is TGCAGCGTTGTCCGTGGGCAGGGAAACTACGAGCAGTACTTC.

This chain connects TRBV5-4 to TRBJ2-7; the match to TRBD1 covers 9 bases. This CDR3 contains 15 residues. The germline CDR1 and CDR2 sequences are SGHNT and YYREEE (reference sequence). V shed 0 bases and J 11 bases; nucleotides not matched to a gene: 12. This chain's CDR3 is CASSLVPQQGAGEYF. In nucleotides, the CDR3 is TGTGCCAGCAGCTTGGTCCCACAACAGGGGGCAGGGGAGTACTTC.

This clone was counted a single time. The chain uses TRBV19 and TRBJ2-5; D may be TRBD1 (6 bases). The CDR3 runs 13 residues. Germline V gene data show CDR1 as LNHDA and CDR2 as SQIVND (reference sequence). V was clipped by 4 bases and J by 4 bases, with 10 bases between them. Here the CDR3 DNA reads TGTGCCAGTAGTAGGGGGCAGAGAGAGACCCAGTACTTC. Its translation: CASSRGQRETQYF.

The rearrangement uses TRBV2 and TRBJ2-5; 9 bases are a match to TRBD1. With 4 bases clipped from V and 3 bases from J, the junction kept 9 bases outside the gene matches. The V gene's germline CDR1 is SNHLY and CDR2 FYNNEI. The CDR3 is 16 amino acids. The CDR3 region has the DNA TGTGCCAGCAGTGCCCCGGGACAGGGCTTGGAAGAGACCCAGTACTTC. Protein product: CASSAPGQGLEETQYF.

V usage is TRBV2 and J usage is TRBJ1-5, with D possibly being TRBD1 (5 bases). This CDR3 region has 14 residues. Trimming took 1 base from V and 8 from J, leaving 12 bases between them. Germline CDR1 and CDR2: SNHLY and FYNNEI. The CDR3 DNA reads as TGTGCCAGCAGTGAAGTCCTTGGGGGGGAGCCCCAGCATTTT. Translation gives CASSEVLGGEPQHF.

Only one count was recorded for this clone. Other DNA sequences in this sample translate to the same CDR3. The V and J genes are TRBV18 and TRBJ1-3; 9 bases fit TRBD1. The CDR3 sequence is 14 residues long. The V segment lost 3 bases and the J segment 3 bases; nucleotides outside the gene matches: 0. Germline CDR1 KGHSH, CDR2 LQKENI. CDR3 sequence (DNA): TGTGCCAGCTCACCGGGACAGGGTGGAAACACCATATATTTT. Its translation: CASSPGQGGNTIYF.

J is TRBJ2-1 and V is TRBV7-3; 13 nucleotides agree with TRBD2. In germline, CDR1 is SGHTA, CDR2 FQGTGA. This CDR3 spans 17 amino acids. V was pared by 0 bases and J by 3 bases, with 2 bases of the junction left unmatched. DNA of the CDR3: TGTGCCAGCAGCTTAACGGGACTAGCGGGATACTACAATGAGCAGTTCTTC. It yields the protein CASSLTGLAGYYNEQFF. Full variable domain (outside the CDR3, taken from reference TRBV7-3 and TRBJ2-1): GAGVSQTPSNKVTEKGKYVELRCDPISGHTALYWYRQSLGQGPEFLIYFQGTGAADDSGLPNDRFFAVRPEGSVSTLKIQRTERGDSAVYLCASSLTGLAGYYNEQFFGPGTRLTVL.